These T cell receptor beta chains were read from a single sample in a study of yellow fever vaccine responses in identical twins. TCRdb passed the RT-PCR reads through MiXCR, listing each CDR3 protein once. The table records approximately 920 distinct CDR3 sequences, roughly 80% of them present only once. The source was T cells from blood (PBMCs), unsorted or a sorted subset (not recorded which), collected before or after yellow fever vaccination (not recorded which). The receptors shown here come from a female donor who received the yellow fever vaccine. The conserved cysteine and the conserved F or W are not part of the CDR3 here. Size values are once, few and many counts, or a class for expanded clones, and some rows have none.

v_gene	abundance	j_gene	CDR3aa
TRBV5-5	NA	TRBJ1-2	ASSLGSTNYGYT
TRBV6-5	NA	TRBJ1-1	ASIRGTEAF
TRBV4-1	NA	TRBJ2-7	ASSQDGETGSYEQY
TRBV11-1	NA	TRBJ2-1	ASSFGRGYNEQF
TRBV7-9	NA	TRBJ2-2	ASSFEDSGELF
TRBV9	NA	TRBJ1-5	ASSVGSNQPQH
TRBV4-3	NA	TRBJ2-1	ASRSGLYSYNEQF
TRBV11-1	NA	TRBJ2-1	ASSFFYGQGFGEQF
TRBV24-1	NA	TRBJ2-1	ATSDRWTGEQF
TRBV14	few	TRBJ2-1	ASSQVTYNEQF
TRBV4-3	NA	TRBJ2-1	ASSQGSGNYNEQF
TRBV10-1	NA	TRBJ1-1	ASSDGPREAF
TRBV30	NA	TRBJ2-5	AWRQLGGQETQY
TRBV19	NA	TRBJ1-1	ASKAGATEAF
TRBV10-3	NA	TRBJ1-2	AIRWQGLNYGYT
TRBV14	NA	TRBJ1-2	ASSPAGDDFYGYT
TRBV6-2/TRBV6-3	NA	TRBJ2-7	ASSYGEYYEQY
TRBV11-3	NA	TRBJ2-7	ATGGGDFYEQY
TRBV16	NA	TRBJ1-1	ASINNLNTEAF
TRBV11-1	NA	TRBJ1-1	ASSLRAVPEAF
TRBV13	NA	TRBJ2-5	AIKQDVQETQY
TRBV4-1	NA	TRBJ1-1	ASSQERAPYTEAF
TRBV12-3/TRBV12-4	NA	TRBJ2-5	ASSLAKAQETQY
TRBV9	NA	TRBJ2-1	ASSFGTSFNEQF
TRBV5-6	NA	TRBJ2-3	ASSSVGYLGTDTHY
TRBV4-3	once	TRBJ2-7	ASSQELAESYEQY
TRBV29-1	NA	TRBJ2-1	SVMGQGSTEQF
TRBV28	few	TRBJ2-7	ASSLYGLAGHEQY
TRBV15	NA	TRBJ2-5	ATSGQETQY
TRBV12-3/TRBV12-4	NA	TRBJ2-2	ASSRRLAPGELF
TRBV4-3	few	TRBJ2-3	ASSQDGQAADTQY
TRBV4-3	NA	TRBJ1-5	ASSQGTDNNQPQH
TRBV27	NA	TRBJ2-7	ASSPRSAYEQY
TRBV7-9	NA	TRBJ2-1	ASSTPQGKTRNEQF
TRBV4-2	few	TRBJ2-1	ASSQRDNEQF
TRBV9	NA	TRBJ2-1	ASSGGSSYNEQF
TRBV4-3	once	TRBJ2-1	ASSQQRASMPDEQF
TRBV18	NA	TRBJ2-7	ASSLPLAGEYEQY
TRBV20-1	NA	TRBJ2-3	SARDLAGDTQY
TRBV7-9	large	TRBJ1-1	ASTLGAEAF
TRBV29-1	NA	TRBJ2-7	SVVPPGRPVYEQY
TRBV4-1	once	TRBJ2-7	ASSHRDTAYEQY
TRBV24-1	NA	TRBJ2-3	ATSDGDREVDTQY
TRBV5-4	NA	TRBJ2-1	ASSPLGLAGTNEQF
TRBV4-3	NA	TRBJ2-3	ASSQDRVGGLTDTQY
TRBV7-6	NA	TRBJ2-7	ASSLGWSYEQY
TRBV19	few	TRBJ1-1	ATLTGWAEAF
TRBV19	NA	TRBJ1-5	ASSSSLDRGNQPQH